A selection of T cell receptor beta chains follows, all from one sample in a study of shared clonotypes between healthy human individuals. Sequencing used immunoSEQ multiplex PCR; TCRdb keeps in-frame clones, though not all of them. The table records under 2.5 million clones, just under 95% of them present only once. Sequencing was carried out using naive CD4+ T cells from PBMCs. The source is a man younger than 30 in good health. Some clones in this sample may be carry-over from other donors' samples. CDR3s include the opening cysteine and the closing phenylalanine or tryptophan. Fields, in order: D gene, V gene, J gene, clone size, CDR3 protein, CDR3 DNA. D genes are given only for firm matches. For some rows the clone size is stated as once, few or many, or as a class when expanded; others skip it.

NA	TRBV7-9	TRBJ1-2	NA	CASSKESYGYTF	TGTGCCAGCAGCAAAGAGTCCTATGGCTACACCTTC
NA	TRBV6-1	TRBJ1-5	NA	CASSVGSNQPQHF	TGTGCCAGCAGTGTCGGCAGCAATCAGCCCCAGCATTTT
NA	TRBV4-2	TRBJ1-6	NA	CASSQQLGGGNSPLHF	TGTGCCAGCAGCCAACAACTAGGTGGGGGTAATTCACCCCTCCACTTT
NA	TRBV7-9	TRBJ2-4	NA	CASSLMGDIQYF	TGTGCCAGCAGCCTAATGGGCGACATTCAGTACTTC
NA	TRBV29-1	TRBJ2-3	NA	CSVGPRLIDTQYF	TGCAGCGTTGGTCCGAGGCTGATAGATACGCAGTATTTT
NA	TRBV6-5	TRBJ2-7	NA	CASSYSLPGNAYEQYF	TGTGCCAGCAGTTACTCATTGCCCGGGAACGCCTACGAGCAGTACTTC
NA	TRBV5-6	TRBJ2-1	NA	CASSLWGNNEQFF	TGTGCCAGCAGCTTGTGGGGCAACAATGAGCAGTTCTTC
NA	TRBV11-1	TRBJ2-5	NA	CASSLAKETQYF	TGTGCCAGCAGCTTAGCGAAGGAGACCCAGTACTTC
NA	TRBV6-1	TRBJ1-1	NA	CASSEAPYTEAFF	TGTGCCAGCAGTGAAGCGCCATACACTGAAGCTTTCTTT
NA	TRBV27	TRBJ2-6	NA	CASRMVARASGANVLTF	TGTGCCAGCAGGATGGTGGCCAGGGCGTCTGGGGCCAACGTCCTGACTTTC
NA	TRBV7-2	TRBJ2-3	NA	CASSLDRATDTQYF	TGTGCCAGCAGCTTAGACAGGGCCACAGATACGCAGTATTTT
NA	TRBV7-9	TRBJ1-6	NA	CASSLATSSYNSPLHF	TGTGCCAGCAGCCTGGCCACGAGCTCCTATAATTCACCCCTCCACTTT
NA	TRBV6-5	TRBJ2-3	NA	CATAPRMTDTQYF	TGTGCCACCGCACCCCGAATGACAGATACGCAGTATTTT
NA	TRBV28	TRBJ1-2	NA	CASSLSQVDYGYTF	TGTGCCAGCAGTTTATCCCAGGTGGACTATGGCTACACCTTC
NA	TRBV28	TRBJ2-5	NA	CASSLSRGLQETQYF	TGTGCCAGCAGTTTAAGTCGGGGACTCCAAGAGACCCAGTACTTC
TRBD1	TRBV28	TRBJ1-4	NA	CASRQGGNEKLFF	TGTGCCAGCCGACAGGGGGGTAATGAAAAACTGTTTTTT
NA	TRBV28	TRBJ1-5	NA	CASSLQQTFQPQHF	TGTGCCAGCAGTTTACAACAGACCTTTCAGCCCCAGCATTTT
NA	TRBV7-9	TRBJ1-1	NA	CASSLQAQDTEAFF	TGTGCCAGCAGCCTGCAAGCCCAAGACACTGAAGCTTTCTTT
NA	TRBV6-6	TRBJ1-4	NA	CASSYPRSTNEKLFF	TGTGCCAGCAGTTACCCGAGGAGCACTAATGAAAAACTGTTTTTT
NA	TRBV5-8	TRBJ1-1	NA	CASSLVGSGRAFF	TGTGCCAGCAGCTTGGTGGGCAGTGGGAGGGCTTTCTTT
NA	TRBV4-1	TRBJ1-5	NA	CASSQAIILQTYQPQHF	TGCGCCAGCAGCCAAGCTATAATTCTCCAGACTTATCAGCCCCAGCATTTT
NA	TRBV30	TRBJ2-7	NA	CAWSVGSSPYYEQYF	TGTGCCTGGAGTGTTGGGTCTAGCCCATACTACGAGCAGTACTTC
NA	TRBV7-8	TRBJ2-3	NA	CASSFRPGLRGYADTQYF	TGTGCCAGCAGCTTTCGTCCGGGCCTAAGAGGTTATGCAGATACGCAGTATTTT
NA	TRBV6-6	TRBJ2-7	NA	CASTPDILSYEQYF	TGTGCCAGCACCCCGGACATTTTATCCTACGAGCAGTACTTC
NA	TRBV28	TRBJ1-5	once	CASTTWLGEPQHF	TGTGCCAGCACCACCTGGCTGGGGGAGCCCCAGCATTTT
NA	TRBV10-3	TRBJ2-7	NA	CAISEGSEQYF	TGTGCCATCAGTGAAGGGAGCGAGCAGTACTTC
NA	TRBV28	TRBJ2-7	NA	CASSLGGGRSFYEQYF	TGTGCCAGCAGTTTGGGGGGGGGCCGTTCCTTCTACGAGCAGTACTTC
TRBD1	TRBV19	TRBJ2-5	once	CASSQRQGMMETQYF	TGTGCCAGTAGTCAAAGACAGGGAATGATGGAGACCCAGTACTTC
NA	TRBV28	TRBJ2-7	NA	CASTPRGAPYEQYF	TGTGCCAGCACCCCCCGGGGGGCTCCCTACGAGCAGTACTTC
NA	TRBV5-6	TRBJ1-3	NA	CASSLRGMGGNTIYF	TGTGCCAGCAGCTTGCGGGGGATGGGAGGAAACACCATATATTTT
TRBD1	TRBV28	TRBJ1-2	once	CASSLDTGAYSYGYTF	TGTGCCAGCAGTTTGGATACAGGGGCCTATAGCTATGGCTACACCTTC
NA	TRBV30	TRBJ2-4	NA	CAWTGSFSGRNIQYF	TGTGCCTGGACCGGTTCTTTTAGCGGAAGAAACATTCAGTACTTC
NA	TRBV28	TRBJ1-3	NA	CASSSLSRDTIYF	TGTGCCAGCAGTTCACTCTCTCGAGACACCATATATTTT
NA	TRBV5-1	TRBJ1-3	NA	CASSDGDSGNTIYF	TGCGCCAGCTCCGATGGGGACTCTGGAAACACCATATATTTT
NA	TRBV9	TRBJ2-3	NA	CASSATGATDTQYF	TGTGCCAGCAGCGCGACAGGAGCCACAGATACGCAGTATTTT
NA	TRBV5-1	TRBJ2-1	NA	CASSLGLDNEQFF	TGCGCCAGCAGCTTGGGACTTGACAATGAGCAGTTCTTC
NA	TRBV4-3	TRBJ1-1	NA	CASSQDPDRVAFF	TGCGCCAGCAGCCAAGATCCCGACCGCGTAGCTTTCTTT
NA	TRBV6-6	TRBJ2-1	few	CASSPSSYNEQFF	TGTGCCAGCAGTCCGAGCTCCTACAATGAGCAGTTCTTC
NA	TRBV6-1	TRBJ2-2	NA	CASSDVSAENTGELFF	TGTGCCAGCAGTGATGTTTCAGCGGAGAACACCGGGGAGCTGTTTTTT
TRBD1	TRBV7-9	TRBJ1-2	NA	CASSLGGGQSRRGYTF	TGTGCCAGCAGCTTAGGAGGGGGACAGTCTAGACGTGGCTACACCTTC
NA	TRBV4-1	TRBJ2-2	NA	CASSQEAGPETGELFF	TGCGCCAGCAGCCAGGAGGCAGGCCCTGAGACCGGGGAGCTGTTTTTT
TRBD2	TRBV11-2	TRBJ2-7	NA	CASSFRLAGPYEQYF	TGTGCCAGCAGCTTCCGTCTAGCGGGACCCTACGAGCAGTACTTC
TRBD1	TRBV27	TRBJ1-1	NA	CASSLNPGQGKTEAFF	TGTGCCAGCAGTCTAAACCCGGGACAGGGTAAGACTGAAGCTTTCTTT
NA	TRBV5-1	TRBJ1-5	NA	CASSRGGLGANSNQPQHF	TGCGCCAGCAGCAGAGGGGGTCTTGGGGCTAATAGCAATCAGCCCCAGCATTTT
NA	TRBV6-5	TRBJ1-2	NA	CASSRDRDPTYGYTF	TGTGCCAGCAGTCGTGACCGGGACCCGACCTATGGCTACACCTTC
TRBD1	TRBV11-3	TRBJ2-2	NA	CASSLGQTGATNTGELFF	TGTGCCAGCAGCTTAGGCCAAACAGGGGCGACCAACACCGGGGAGCTGTTTTTT